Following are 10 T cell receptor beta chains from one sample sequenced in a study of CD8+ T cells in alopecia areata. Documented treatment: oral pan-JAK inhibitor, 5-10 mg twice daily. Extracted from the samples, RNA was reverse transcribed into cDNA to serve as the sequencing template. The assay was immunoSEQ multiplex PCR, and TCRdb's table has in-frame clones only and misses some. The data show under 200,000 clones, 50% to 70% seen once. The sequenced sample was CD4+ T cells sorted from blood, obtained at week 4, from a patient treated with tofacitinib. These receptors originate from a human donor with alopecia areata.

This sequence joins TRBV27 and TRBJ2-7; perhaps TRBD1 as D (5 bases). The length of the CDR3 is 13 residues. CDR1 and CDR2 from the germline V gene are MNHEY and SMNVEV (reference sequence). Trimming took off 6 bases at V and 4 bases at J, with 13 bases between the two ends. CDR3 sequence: CASRAAGKYEQYF. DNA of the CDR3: TGTGCCAGCAGGGCGGCAGGGAAATACGAGCAGTACTTC.

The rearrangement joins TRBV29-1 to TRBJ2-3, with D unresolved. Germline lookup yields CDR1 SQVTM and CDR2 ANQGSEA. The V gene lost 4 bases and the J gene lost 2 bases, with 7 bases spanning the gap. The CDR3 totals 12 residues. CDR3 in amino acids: CSVGSYTDTQYF. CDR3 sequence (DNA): TGCAGCGTTGGATCATACACAGATACGCAGTATTTT.

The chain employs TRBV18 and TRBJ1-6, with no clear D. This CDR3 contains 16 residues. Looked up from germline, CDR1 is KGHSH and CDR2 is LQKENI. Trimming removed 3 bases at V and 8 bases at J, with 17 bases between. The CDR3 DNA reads TGTGCCAGCTCACCGATAATGGGGTTTTCAGATTCACCCCTCCACTTT. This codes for CASSPIMGFSDSPLHF.

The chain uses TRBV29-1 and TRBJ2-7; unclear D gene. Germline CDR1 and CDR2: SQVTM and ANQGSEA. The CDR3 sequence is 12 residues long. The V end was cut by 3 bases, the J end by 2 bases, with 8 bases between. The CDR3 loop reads CSVEKGAYEQYF. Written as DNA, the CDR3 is TGCAGCGTTGAGAAAGGAGCCTACGAGCAGTACTTC.

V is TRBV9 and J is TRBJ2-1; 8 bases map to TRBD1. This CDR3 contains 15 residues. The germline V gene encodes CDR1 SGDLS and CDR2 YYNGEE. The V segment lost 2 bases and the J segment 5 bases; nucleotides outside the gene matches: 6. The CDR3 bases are TGTGCCAGCAGCGTCTTGGACAGGGAGGACAATGAGCAGTTCTTC. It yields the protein CASSVLDREDNEQFF.

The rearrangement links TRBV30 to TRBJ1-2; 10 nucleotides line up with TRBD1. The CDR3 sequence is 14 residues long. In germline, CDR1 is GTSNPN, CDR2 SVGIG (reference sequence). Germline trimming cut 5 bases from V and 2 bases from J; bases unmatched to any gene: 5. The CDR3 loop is CAWFSGQGNYGYTF. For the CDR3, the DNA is TGTGCCTGGTTCTCGGGACAGGGGAACTATGGCTACACCTTC. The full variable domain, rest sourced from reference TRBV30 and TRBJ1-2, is SQTIHQWPATLVQPVGSPLSLECTVEGTSNPNLYWYRQAAGRGLQLLFYSVGIGQISSEVPQNLSASRPQDRQFILSSKKLLLSDSGFYLCAWFSGQGNYGYTFGSGTRLTVV.

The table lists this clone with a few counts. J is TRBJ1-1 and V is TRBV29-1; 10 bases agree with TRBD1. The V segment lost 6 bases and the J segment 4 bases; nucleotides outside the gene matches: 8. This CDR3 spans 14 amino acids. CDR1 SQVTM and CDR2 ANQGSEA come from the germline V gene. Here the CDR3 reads CSVRRDRGSTEAFF. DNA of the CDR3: TGCAGCGTACGGCGGGACAGGGGAAGCACTGAAGCTTTCTTT.

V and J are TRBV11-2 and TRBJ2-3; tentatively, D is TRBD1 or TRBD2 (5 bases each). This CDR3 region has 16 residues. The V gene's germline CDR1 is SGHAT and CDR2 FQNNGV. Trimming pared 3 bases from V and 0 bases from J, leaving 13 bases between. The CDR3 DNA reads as TGTGCCAGCAGCTTTAATTCCGGGGCTAGCACAGATACGCAGTATTTT. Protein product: CASSFNSGASTDTQYF.

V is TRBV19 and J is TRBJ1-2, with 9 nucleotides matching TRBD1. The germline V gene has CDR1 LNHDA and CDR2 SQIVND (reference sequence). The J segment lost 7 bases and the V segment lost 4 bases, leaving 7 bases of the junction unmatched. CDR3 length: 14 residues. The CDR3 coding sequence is TGTGCCAGTAGTACCGGGACAGGGCTTGGTGGCTACACCTTC. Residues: CASSTGTGLGGYTF. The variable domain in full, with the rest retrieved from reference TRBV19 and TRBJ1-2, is DGGITQSPKYLFRKEGQNVTLSCEQNLNHDAMYWYRQDPGQGLRLIYYSQIVNDFQKGDIAEGYSVSREKKESFPLTVTSAQKNPTAFYLCASSTGTGLGGYTFGSGTRLTVV.

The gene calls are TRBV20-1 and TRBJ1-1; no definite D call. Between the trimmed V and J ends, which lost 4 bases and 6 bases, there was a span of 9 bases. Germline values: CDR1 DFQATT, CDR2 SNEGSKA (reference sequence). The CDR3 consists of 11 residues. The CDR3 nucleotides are TGCAGTGCTAAGGACCGCCCTGAAGCTTTCTTT. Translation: CSAKDRPEAFF.